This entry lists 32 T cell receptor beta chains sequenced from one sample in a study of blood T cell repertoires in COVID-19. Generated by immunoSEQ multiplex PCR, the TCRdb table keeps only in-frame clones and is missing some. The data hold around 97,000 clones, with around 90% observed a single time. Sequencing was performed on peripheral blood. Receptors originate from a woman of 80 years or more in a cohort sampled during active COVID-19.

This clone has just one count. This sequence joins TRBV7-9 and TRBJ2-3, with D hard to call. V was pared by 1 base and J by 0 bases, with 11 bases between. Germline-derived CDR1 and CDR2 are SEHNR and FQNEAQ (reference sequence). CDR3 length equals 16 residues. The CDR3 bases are TGTGCCAGCAGCTTAGACAGCACCCCTAGCACAGATACGCAGTATTTT. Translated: CASSLDSTPSTDTQYF.

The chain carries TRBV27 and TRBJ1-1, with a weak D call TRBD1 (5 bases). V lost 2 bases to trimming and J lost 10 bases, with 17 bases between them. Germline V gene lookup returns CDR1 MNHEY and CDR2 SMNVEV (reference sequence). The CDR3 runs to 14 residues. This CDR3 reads CASSLEAGLSVAFF. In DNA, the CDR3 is TGTGCCAGCAGTTTAGAGGCAGGGTTAAGCGTAGCTTTCTTT.

Written as DNA, the CDR3 is TGTGCCAGCAGCGTTGGGGCAGAGTACGGGGAGCTGTTTTTT. It yields the protein CASSVGAEYGELFF. This chain links TRBV5-6 with TRBJ2-2; D is possibly TRBD1 (5 bases). V lost 4 bases, J lost 7 bases, and 14 bases lay in between. The CDR3 has 14 amino acids. Looked up from germline, CDR1 is SGHDT and CDR2 is YYEEEE. The full variable domain, completed using reference TRBV5-6 and TRBJ2-2, is DAGVTQSPTHLIKTRGQQVTLRCSPKSGHDTVSWYQQALGQGPQFIFQYYEEEERQRGNFPDRFSGHQFPNYSSELNVNALLLGDSALYLCASSVGAEYGELFFGEGSRLTVL.

CDR3 protein: CASRSIPSGSGDTQYF. CDR3 DNA sequence: TGTGCCAGCAGAAGTATTCCTAGCGGGAGTGGGGATACGCAGTATTTT. V gene TRBV28 combines with J gene TRBJ2-3, with TRBD2 matching 10 bases. From germline, CDR1 is MDHEN and CDR2 SYDVKM. V was clipped by 6 bases and J by 6 bases; unmatched bases: 12. The CDR3 is made up of 16 amino acids.

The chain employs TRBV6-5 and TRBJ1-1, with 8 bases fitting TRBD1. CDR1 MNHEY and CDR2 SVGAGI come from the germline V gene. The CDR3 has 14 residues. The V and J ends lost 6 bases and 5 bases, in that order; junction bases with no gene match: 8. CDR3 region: CASSRITGGTEAFF. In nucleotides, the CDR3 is TGTGCCAGCAGCCGAATAACAGGGGGAACTGAAGCTTTCTTT.

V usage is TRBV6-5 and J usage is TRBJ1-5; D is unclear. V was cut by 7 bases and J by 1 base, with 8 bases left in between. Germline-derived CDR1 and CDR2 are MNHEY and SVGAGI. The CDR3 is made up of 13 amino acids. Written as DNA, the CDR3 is TGTGCCAGCACGTCAGGAAGCAATCAGCCCCAGCATTTT. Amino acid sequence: CASTSGSNQPQHF.

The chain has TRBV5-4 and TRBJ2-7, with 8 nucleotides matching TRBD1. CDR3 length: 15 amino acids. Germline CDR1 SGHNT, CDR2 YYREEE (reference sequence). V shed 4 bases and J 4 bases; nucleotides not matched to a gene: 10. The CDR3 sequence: CASSANQGAGYEQYF. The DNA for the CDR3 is TGTGCCAGCAGCGCTAACCAGGGGGCGGGTTACGAGCAGTACTTC.

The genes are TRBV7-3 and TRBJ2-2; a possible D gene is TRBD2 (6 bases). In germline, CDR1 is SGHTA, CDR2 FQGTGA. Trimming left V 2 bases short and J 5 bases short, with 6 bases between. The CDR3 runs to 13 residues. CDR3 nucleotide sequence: TGTGCCAGCAGCTTAGCGGGGACCGGGGAGCTGTTTTTT. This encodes CASSLAGTGELFF.

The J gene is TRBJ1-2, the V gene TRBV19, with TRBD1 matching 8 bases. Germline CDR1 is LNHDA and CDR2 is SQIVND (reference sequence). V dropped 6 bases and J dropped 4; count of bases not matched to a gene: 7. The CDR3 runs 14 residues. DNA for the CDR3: TGTGCCAGTAGAGGACAGGGCGATTCCTATGGCTACACCTTC. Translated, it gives CASRGQGDSYGYTF.

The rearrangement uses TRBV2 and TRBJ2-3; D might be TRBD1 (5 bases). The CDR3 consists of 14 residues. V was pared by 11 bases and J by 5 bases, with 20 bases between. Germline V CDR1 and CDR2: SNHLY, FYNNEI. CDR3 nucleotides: TGTGCCTCCCCCGGCAGGGTGGGTGGAGATACGCAGTATTTT. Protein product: CASPGRVGGDTQYF.

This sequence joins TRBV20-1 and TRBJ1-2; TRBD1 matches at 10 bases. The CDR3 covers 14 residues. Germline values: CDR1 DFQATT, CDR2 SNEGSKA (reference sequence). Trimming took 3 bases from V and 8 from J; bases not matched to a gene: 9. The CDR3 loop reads CSASLTGGSRGYTF. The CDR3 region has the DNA TGCAGTGCTAGTTTGACAGGGGGCTCGAGGGGCTACACCTTC.

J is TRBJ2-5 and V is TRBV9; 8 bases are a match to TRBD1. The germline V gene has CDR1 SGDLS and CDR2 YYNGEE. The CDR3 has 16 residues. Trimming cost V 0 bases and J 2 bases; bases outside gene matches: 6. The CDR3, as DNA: TGTGCCAGCAGCGTAGCAACCCACAGGGGGCAAGAGACCCAGTACTTC. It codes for CASSVATHRGQETQYF.

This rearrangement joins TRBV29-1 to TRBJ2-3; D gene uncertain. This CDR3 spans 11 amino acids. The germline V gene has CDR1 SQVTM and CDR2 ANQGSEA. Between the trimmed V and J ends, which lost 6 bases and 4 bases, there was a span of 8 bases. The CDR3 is CSVSRADTQYF. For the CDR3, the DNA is TGCAGCGTCTCTCGCGCAGATACGCAGTATTTT.

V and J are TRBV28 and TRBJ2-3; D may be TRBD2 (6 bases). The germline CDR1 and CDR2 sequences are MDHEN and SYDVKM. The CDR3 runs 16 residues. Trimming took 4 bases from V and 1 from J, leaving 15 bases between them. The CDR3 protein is CASSSEGNGRTDTQYF. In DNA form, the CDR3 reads TGTGCCAGCAGTTCGGAGGGTAACGGACGCACAGATACGCAGTATTTT.

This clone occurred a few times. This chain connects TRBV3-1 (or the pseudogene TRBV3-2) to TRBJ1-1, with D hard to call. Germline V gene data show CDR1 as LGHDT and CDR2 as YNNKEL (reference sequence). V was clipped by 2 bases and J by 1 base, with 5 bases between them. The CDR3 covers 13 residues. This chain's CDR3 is CASSQLKNTEAFF. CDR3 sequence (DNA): TGTGCCAGCAGCCAATTAAAGAACACTGAAGCTTTCTTT.

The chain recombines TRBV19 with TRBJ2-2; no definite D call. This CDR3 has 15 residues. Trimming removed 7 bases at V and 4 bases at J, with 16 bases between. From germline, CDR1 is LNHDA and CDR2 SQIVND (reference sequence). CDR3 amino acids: CASKISFGSTGELFF. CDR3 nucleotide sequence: TGTGCCAGTAAAATATCATTTGGTAGCACCGGGGAGCTGTTTTTT.

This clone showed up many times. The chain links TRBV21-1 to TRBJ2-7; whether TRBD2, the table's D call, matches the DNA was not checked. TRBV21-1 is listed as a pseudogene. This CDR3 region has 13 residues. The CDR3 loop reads CASTAGRTYEQYF. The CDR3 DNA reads TGTGCCAGCACGGCGGGGCGGACCTACGAGCAGTACTTC.

CDR3 DNA sequence: TGCGCCAGCAGCCCCCGACGTTCTTCCGGGGGGGACGACCTCTCCTACAATGAGCAGTTCTTC. Translating it yields CASSPRRSSGGDDLSYNEQFF. This chain connects TRBV4-1 to TRBJ2-1, with 8 bases identical to TRBD2. Germline V lookup: CDR1 MGHRA, CDR2 YSYEKL. The CDR3 consists of 21 residues. The trim removed 4 bases at V and 0 bases at J, leaving 20 bases unmatched.

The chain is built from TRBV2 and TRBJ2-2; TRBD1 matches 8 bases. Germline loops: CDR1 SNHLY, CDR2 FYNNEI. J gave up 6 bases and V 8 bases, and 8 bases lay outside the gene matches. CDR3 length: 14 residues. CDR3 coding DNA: TGTGCCAGCTGGCAGGGGGCAGGTGCCGGGGAGCTGTTTTTT. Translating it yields CASWQGAGAGELFF.

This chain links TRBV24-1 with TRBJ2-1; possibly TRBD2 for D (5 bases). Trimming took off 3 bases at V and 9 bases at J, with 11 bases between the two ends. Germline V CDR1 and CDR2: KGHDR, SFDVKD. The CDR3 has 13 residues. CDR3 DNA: TGTGCCACCAGTGATCCACTAGTCGGTGAGCAGTTCTTC. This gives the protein CATSDPLVGEQFF.

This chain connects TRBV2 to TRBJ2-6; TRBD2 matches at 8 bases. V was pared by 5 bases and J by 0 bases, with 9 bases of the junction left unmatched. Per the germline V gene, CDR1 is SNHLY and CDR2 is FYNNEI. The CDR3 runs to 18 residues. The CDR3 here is CASSPRGGSLSGANVLTF. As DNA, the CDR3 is TGTGCCAGCAGTCCACGGGGGGGCTCACTCTCTGGGGCCAACGTCCTGACTTTC.

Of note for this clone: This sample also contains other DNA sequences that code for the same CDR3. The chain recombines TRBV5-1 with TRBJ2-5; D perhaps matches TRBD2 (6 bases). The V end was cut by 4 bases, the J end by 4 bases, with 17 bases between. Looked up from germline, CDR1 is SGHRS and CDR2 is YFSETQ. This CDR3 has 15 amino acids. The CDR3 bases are TGCGCCAGCAGCCAGGCGGGGTCCGGGGGAGAGACCCAGTACTTC. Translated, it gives CASSQAGSGGETQYF.

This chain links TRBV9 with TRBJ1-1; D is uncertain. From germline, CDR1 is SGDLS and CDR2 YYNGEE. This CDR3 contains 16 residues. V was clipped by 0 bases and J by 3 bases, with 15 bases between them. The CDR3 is CASSVGGGPLYTEAFF. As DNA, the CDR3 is TGTGCCAGCAGCGTAGGGGGAGGGCCCCTTTACACTGAAGCTTTCTTT.

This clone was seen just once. The CDR3 here is CASSPAQGYEQFF. The CDR3 nucleotides read TGCGCCAGCAGCCCTGCACAGGGGTACGAGCAGTTCTTC. The chain employs TRBV5-1 and TRBJ2-1, with TRBD1 identical over 7 bases. Trimming removed 4 bases from V and 10 bases from J; junction bases left unmatched: 8. This CDR3 is built from 13 residues. Germline CDR1 reads SGHRS; CDR2 reads YFSETQ. The variable domain in full, with the rest retrieved from reference TRBV5-1 and TRBJ2-1, is KAGVTQTPRYLIKTRGQQVTLSCSPISGHRSVSWYQQTPGQGLQFLFEYFSETQRNKGNFPGRFSGRQFSNSRSEMNVSTLELGDSALYLCASSPAQGYEQFFGPGTRLTVL.

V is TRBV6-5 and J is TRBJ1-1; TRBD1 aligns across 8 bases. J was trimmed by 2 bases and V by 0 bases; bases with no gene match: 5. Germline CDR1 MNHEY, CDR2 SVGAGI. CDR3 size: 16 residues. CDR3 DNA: TGTGCCAGCAGTTACTCGATAACAGGGGGAAACACTGAAGCTTTCTTT. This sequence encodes CASSYSITGGNTEAFF.

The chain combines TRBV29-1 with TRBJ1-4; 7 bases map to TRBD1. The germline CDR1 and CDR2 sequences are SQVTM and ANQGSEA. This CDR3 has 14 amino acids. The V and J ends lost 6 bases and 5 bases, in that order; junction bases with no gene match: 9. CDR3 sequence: CSVPSTGTNEKLFF. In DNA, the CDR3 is TGCAGCGTCCCTTCGACAGGGACAAATGAAAAACTGTTTTTT.

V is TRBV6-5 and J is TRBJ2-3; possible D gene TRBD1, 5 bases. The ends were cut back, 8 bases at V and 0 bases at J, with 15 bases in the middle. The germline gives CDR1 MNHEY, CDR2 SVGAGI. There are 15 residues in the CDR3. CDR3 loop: CASADDGHSTDTQYF. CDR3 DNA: TGTGCCAGCGCCGACGACGGACATAGCACAGATACGCAGTATTTT.

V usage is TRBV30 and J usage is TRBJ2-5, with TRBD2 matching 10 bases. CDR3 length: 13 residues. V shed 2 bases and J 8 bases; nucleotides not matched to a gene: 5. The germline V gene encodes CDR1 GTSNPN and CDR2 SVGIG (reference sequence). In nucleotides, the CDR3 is TGTGCCTGGAGTACAGCGGGGGGGTACACCCAGTACTTC. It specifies CAWSTAGGYTQYF.

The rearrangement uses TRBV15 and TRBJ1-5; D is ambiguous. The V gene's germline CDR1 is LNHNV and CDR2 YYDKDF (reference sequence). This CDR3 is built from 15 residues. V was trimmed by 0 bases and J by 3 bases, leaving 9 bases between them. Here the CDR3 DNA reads TGTGCCACCAGCAGAGATGGAGGTAACAATCAGCCCCAGCATTTT. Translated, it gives CATSRDGGNNQPQHF. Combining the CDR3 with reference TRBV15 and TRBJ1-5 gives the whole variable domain DAMVIQNPRYQVTQFGKPVTLSCSQTLNHNVMYWYQQKSSQAPKLLFHYYDKDFNNEADTPDNFQSRRPNTSFCFLDIRSPGLGDTAMYLCATSRDGGNNQPQHFGDGTRLSIL.

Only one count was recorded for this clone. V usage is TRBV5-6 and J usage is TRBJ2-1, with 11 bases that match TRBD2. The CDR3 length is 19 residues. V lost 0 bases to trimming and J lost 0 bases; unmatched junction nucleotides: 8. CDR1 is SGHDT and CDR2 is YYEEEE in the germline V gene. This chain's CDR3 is CASSLAPSGGFSSYNEQFF. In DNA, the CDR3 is TGTGCCAGCAGCTTGGCCCCTAGCGGGGGGTTTAGCTCCTACAATGAGCAGTTCTTC.

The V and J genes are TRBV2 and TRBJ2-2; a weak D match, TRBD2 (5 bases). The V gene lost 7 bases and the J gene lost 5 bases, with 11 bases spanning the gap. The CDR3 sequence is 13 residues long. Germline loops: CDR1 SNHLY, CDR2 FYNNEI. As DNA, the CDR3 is TGTGCCAGCAAAAACGGGGTTACCGGGGAGCTGTTTTTT. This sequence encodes CASKNGVTGELFF.

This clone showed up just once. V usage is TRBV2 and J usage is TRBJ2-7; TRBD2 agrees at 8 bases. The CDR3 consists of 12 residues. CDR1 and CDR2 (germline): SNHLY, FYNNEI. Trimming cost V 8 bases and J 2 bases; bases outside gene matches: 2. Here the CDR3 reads CASGGLAYEQYF. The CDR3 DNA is TGTGCCAGCGGGGGACTAGCCTACGAGCAGTACTTC.